Listed here are 29 T cell receptor beta chains from one sample, sequenced in a study of T cells in localized non-small cell lung cancer. Sequencing used immunoSEQ multiplex PCR; TCRdb keeps in-frame clones, though not all of them. The data contain 8,500 to 13,000 clones, 70% to 80% of them singletons. The sequencing used peripheral blood, collected before any cancer treatment. The receptor source for this set is an older male donor with stage I lung adenocarcinoma.

V and J are TRBV18 and TRBJ1-6, with D perhaps matching TRBD1 (5 bases). V lost 1 base and J lost 6, with 16 bases in between. The CDR3 runs to 17 residues. Germline V gives CDR1 KGHSH, CDR2 LQKENI. Written as DNA, the CDR3 is TGTGCCAGCTCACCACGGCCCGAGGGGCTACCTAATTCACCCCTCCACTTT. Translation: CASSPRPEGLPNSPLHF.

The V call is TRBV11-1, the J call TRBJ2-3, with D unclear. This CDR3 is 13 amino acids long. V lost 6 bases to trimming and J lost 1 base, with 8 bases between them. Germline CDR1 SGHAT, CDR2 FQDESV (reference sequence). Here the CDR3 reads CASSPFGTDTQYF. The CDR3 DNA follows: TGTGCCAGCAGTCCTTTCGGCACAGATACGCAGTATTTT.

The chain carries TRBV27 and TRBJ2-7, with unresolved D. The germline CDR1 and CDR2 sequences are MNHEY and SMNVEV (reference sequence). CDR3 length: 15 amino acids. Trimming shortened V by 8 bases and J by 2 bases, and 19 bases separated the two germline ends. In nucleotides, the CDR3 is TGTGCCAGCCGGACCCCAACTCGGAAGCCCTACGAGCAGTACTTC. The encoded protein is CASRTPTRKPYEQYF.

This chain links TRBV4-3 with TRBJ2-1; no clear D gene. Germline V gene data show CDR1 as LGHNA and CDR2 as YSLEER. With 3 bases removed from V and 8 bases from J, the gap between germline ends came to 8 bases. This CDR3 spans 12 amino acids. The CDR3 DNA reads as TGCGCCAGCAGCCAGATAGGAGATGAGCAGTTCTTC. Protein: CASSQIGDEQFF.

This chain uses TRBV9 with TRBJ2-3; 7 bases are a match to TRBD1. The CDR3 runs 16 residues. CDR1 is SGDLS and CDR2 is YYNGEE in the germline V gene. V was clipped by 3 bases and J by 4 bases; unmatched bases: 11. The CDR3 DNA sequence: TGTGCCAGCAGCGCCGACGGGGCTCAGGGGGCAGATACGCAGTATTTT. Translation gives CASSADGAQGADTQYF. The full variable domain, with the rest looked up from reference TRBV9 and TRBJ2-3, is DSGVTQTPKHLITATGQRVTLRCSPRSGDLSVYWYQQSLDQGLQFLIQYYNGEERAKGNILERFSAQQFPDLHSELNLSSLELGDSALYFCASSADGAQGADTQYFGPGTRLTVL.

CDR3 region: CASSLRQLSGNTIYF. In DNA, the CDR3 is TGTGCCAGCAGTTTAAGGCAGCTCTCTGGAAACACCATATATTTT. This chain uses TRBV28 with TRBJ1-3, with no clear D. Germline V gene data show CDR1 as MDHEN and CDR2 as SYDVKM. This CDR3 has 15 amino acids. V lost 2 bases to trimming and J lost 0 bases, with 8 bases between them.

The V and J genes are TRBV4-2 and TRBJ2-3; 10 nucleotides line up with TRBD2. V was clipped by 2 bases and J by 4 bases; unmatched bases: 6. Germline lookup yields CDR1 LGHNA and CDR2 YNFKEQ. This CDR3 region has 16 residues. DNA for the CDR3: TGTGCCAGCAGCCAATCTAGCGGGGGTCAGGCAGATACGCAGTATTTT. Residues: CASSQSSGGQADTQYF.

The CDR3 region has the DNA TGTGCCAGCAGCTTAGCCCGGCCCCAGGGGAAAGCTTTCTTT. It encodes CASSLARPQGKAFF. The rearrangement links TRBV11-2 to TRBJ1-1, with D possibly matching TRBD1 (6 bases). CDR1 is SGHAT, CDR2 FQNNGV, per germline. Between the trimmed V and J ends, which lost 1 base and 9 bases, there was a span of 15 bases. This CDR3 region has 14 residues.

The chain has TRBV7-5 and TRBJ1-2; TRBD1, the table's D call, lacks a check against the DNA. TRBV7-5 is a pseudogene. The CDR3 contains 13 residues. The CDR3, as DNA: TGTGCCAGCAGCTCCTACAGGGGGCTAGGCTACACCTTC. Residues: CASSSYRGLGYTF.

The gene calls are TRBV2 and TRBJ2-5; D is possibly TRBD1 or TRBD2 (5 bases each). Germline-derived CDR1 and CDR2 are SNHLY and FYNNEI. The CDR3 covers 14 residues. V lost 6 bases and J 4 bases, leaving 15 bases between the germline ends. The CDR3 region is CASRGEGLRETQYF. CDR3 in DNA: TGTGCCAGCAGGGGGGAAGGGCTCCGAGAGACCCAGTACTTC.

The J gene is TRBJ2-5, the V gene TRBV5-1; 9 bases are shared with TRBD2. V gave up 0 bases and J gave up 4 bases; unmatched junction bases: 7. The CDR3 consists of 16 residues. Germline CDR1 reads SGHRS; CDR2 reads YFSETQ. CDR3 in amino acids: CASSLEGLAGTETQYF. In nucleotides, the CDR3 is TGCGCCAGCAGCTTGGAGGGGCTAGCGGGGACAGAGACCCAGTACTTC.

The chain employs TRBV21-1 and TRBJ2-3; the table's D gene call, TRBD1, was not cross checked with the DNA. TRBV21-1 is termed a pseudogene. The CDR3 loop spans 17 amino acids. The CDR3 DNA sequence: TGTGCCAGCAGCAGGCACCGGGACAGTCAATGCACAGATACGCAGTATTTT. This gives the protein CASSRHRDSQCTDTQYF.

The J gene is TRBJ2-2, the V gene TRBV4-3; D is perhaps TRBD1 or TRBD2 (5 bases each). V shed 0 bases and J shed 1 base, with 15 bases lying between them. This CDR3 is 18 amino acids long. CDR1 and CDR2 (germline): LGHNA, YSLEER. The chain's CDR3 is CASSQDGGYRVNTGELFF. In nucleotides, the CDR3 is TGCGCCAGCAGCCAAGATGGGGGTTACCGGGTGAACACCGGGGAGCTGTTTTTT.

The chain recombines TRBV5-1 with TRBJ2-7, with 7 positions matching TRBD1. The CDR3 is made up of 14 amino acids. Germline V gene lookup returns CDR1 SGHRS and CDR2 YFSETQ. The junction had 7 bases not matched to a gene; V was cut back by 4 bases and J by 3 bases. The CDR3 reads CASSPGQSYYEQYF. The CDR3 region has the DNA TGCGCCAGCAGCCCGGGACAGAGTTACTACGAGCAGTACTTC.

This chain uses TRBV27 with TRBJ1-5, with TRBD1 matching over 7 bases. Germline V lookup: CDR1 MNHEY, CDR2 SMNVEV (reference sequence). Trimming at V came to 4 bases and at J to 2 bases, leaving 8 bases not matched to a gene. The CDR3 has 16 residues. CDR3 sequence (DNA): TGTGCCAGCAGTTACTTACAGGGGAAGGGCAATCAGCCCCAGCATTTT. The encoded protein is CASSYLQGKGNQPQHF.

The chain couples TRBV7-9 to TRBJ1-3; a possible D gene is TRBD1 (6 bases). In germline, CDR1 is SEHNR, CDR2 FQNEAQ (reference sequence). The CDR3 extends over 15 amino acids. The V and J ends lost 3 bases and 0 bases respectively, with 9 bases between them. The CDR3 region has the DNA TGTGCCAGCAGCTTGGGGGCCACCTCTGGAAACACCATATATTTT. Protein sequence: CASSLGATSGNTIYF.

The chain uses TRBV7-9 and TRBJ2-5; 12 bases fit TRBD2. This CDR3 has 16 residues. Trimming removed 5 bases from V and 4 bases from J; junction bases left unmatched: 8. CDR1 SEHNR and CDR2 FQNEAQ come from the germline V gene (reference sequence). As DNA, the CDR3 is TGTGCCAGCAGCCCGCTAGCGGGGGGGCCGGGAGAGACCCAGTACTTC. Its translation is CASSPLAGGPGETQYF.

This chain links TRBV11-3 with TRBJ2-2, with 7 bases matching TRBD2. Germline CDR1 SGHNT, CDR2 YENEEA. The CDR3 has 17 residues. V was pared by 4 bases and J by 8 bases, with 16 bases of the junction left unmatched. In DNA, the CDR3 is TGTGCCAGCAGCTCATCGAGAGGGAGCGGGATAATGGGGGAGCTGTTTTTT. As protein: CASSSSRGSGIMGELFF. Filled out from reference TRBV11-3 and TRBJ2-2, the complete variable domain reads EAGVVQSPRYKIIEKKQPVAFWCNPISGHNTLYWYLQNLGQGPELLIRYENEEAVDDSQLPKDRFSAERLKGVDSTLKIQPAELGDSAVYLCASSSSRGSGIMGELFFGEGSRLTVL.

The chain couples TRBV18 to TRBJ2-7; 11 bases are a match to TRBD1. This CDR3 has 14 residues. Trimming removed 5 bases from V and 6 bases from J; junction bases left unmatched: 6. The germline V gene encodes CDR1 KGHSH and CDR2 LQKENI. This CDR3 reads CASSVRDRGAEQYF. The CDR3 nucleotides read TGTGCCAGCTCAGTCCGGGACAGGGGGGCCGAGCAGTACTTC.

The chain recombines TRBV2 with TRBJ2-3, with D tentatively TRBD1 (5 bases). V was shortened by 6 bases and J by 7 bases, with 26 bases between the two germline ends. Germline V gene sequence: CDR1 SNHLY, CDR2 FYNNEI. This CDR3 has 17 residues. CDR3 in DNA: TGTGCCAGCAGGGCCGAACAAGGGGCAGGGTATAGGAATACGCAGTATTTT. Protein sequence: CASRAEQGAGYRNTQYF.

The chain employs TRBV5-6 and TRBJ1-3; a weak D match, TRBD1 (6 bases). The CDR3 spans 15 residues. V lost 3 bases and J lost 0, with 10 bases in between. CDR1 is SGHDT, CDR2 YYEEEE, per germline. The DNA of the CDR3 is TGTGCCAGCAGCTGGGGGGACACCTCTGGAAACACCATATATTTT. Amino acids: CASSWGDTSGNTIYF.

This clone was seen just once. The junction does not match germline at one end; this may be a read error. The chain has TRBV5-4 and TRBJ1-6, with D possibly being TRBD1 (6 bases). Germline CDR1 is SGHNT and CDR2 is YYREEE (reference sequence). The CDR3 length is 15 residues. The CDR3 here is CASSQDIQGSSPLHF. The CDR3 bases are TGCGCCAGCAGCCAAGATATACAGGGAAGTTCACCCCTCCACTTT.

V usage is TRBV6-5 and J usage is TRBJ1-4; possibly TRBD1 for D (5 bases). There are 15 residues in the CDR3. Deletions cut 4 bases from V and 7 bases from J, with 16 bases between. The germline V gene encodes CDR1 MNHEY and CDR2 SVGAGI. The CDR3 nucleotides are TGTGCCAGCAGTTCCGAGGGGTCCGGAGGTGAAAAACTGTTTTTT. Translating gives CASSSEGSGGEKLFF.

The chain couples TRBV6-5 to TRBJ1-2, with 8 bases that match TRBD1. This CDR3 region has 15 residues. Per the germline V gene, CDR1 is MNHEY and CDR2 is SVGAGI. The ends lost 5 bases at V and 6 bases at J; junction bases unmatched: 11. CDR3 protein: CASSKIGTGWHGYTF. CDR3 sequence (DNA): TGTGCCAGCAGTAAGATCGGGACAGGCTGGCATGGCTACACCTTC.

This chain links TRBV4-2 with TRBJ2-7; TRBD1 agrees at 7 bases. The CDR3 has 13 amino acids. CDR1 is LGHNA and CDR2 is YNFKEQ in the germline V gene. Trimming cost V 4 bases and J 3 bases; bases outside gene matches: 3. The CDR3 DNA is TGTGCCAGCAGCCGCCGACAGGGCTACGAGCAGTACTTC. Its translation: CASSRRQGYEQYF.

The chain recombines TRBV18 with TRBJ1-1, with a tentative D call TRBD1 (5 bases). This CDR3 is built from 16 residues. Trimming cost V 2 bases and J 2 bases, with 15 bases left between them. Per the germline V gene, CDR1 is KGHSH and CDR2 is LQKENI. Here the CDR3 DNA reads TGTGCCAGCTCACCATCCATTTTGGGGGGTAACACTGAAGCTTTCTTT. Translated: CASSPSILGGNTEAFF.

V and J are TRBV4-3 and TRBJ2-3, with 8 bases aligning to TRBD1. CDR3 length equals 17 residues. Germline V gene lookup returns CDR1 LGHNA and CDR2 YSLEER. With V trimmed by 0 bases and J by 3 bases, 8 bases remained unmatched. CDR3 bases: TGCGCCAGCAGCCAAGATTTCCAGACAGGGGATACAGATACGCAGTATTTT. This codes for CASSQDFQTGDTDTQYF.

This chain connects TRBV13 to TRBJ2-7, with TRBD1 matching 7 bases. This CDR3 region has 17 residues. Germline trimming cut 5 bases from V and 1 base from J; bases unmatched to any gene: 14. The germline V gene encodes CDR1 PRHDT and CDR2 FYEKMQ (reference sequence). Here the CDR3 reads CASSRGRTGLTSYEQYF. In nucleotides, the CDR3 is TGTGCCAGCAGCCGTGGCAGGACAGGCCTTACTTCCTACGAGCAGTACTTC.

In this sample, this clone turned up once. This sequence joins TRBV11-3 and TRBJ2-1, with D maybe TRBD2 (6 bases). Germline loops: CDR1 SGHNT, CDR2 YENEEA. CDR3 length equals 14 residues. Trimming shortened V by 0 bases and J by 9 bases, and 12 bases separated the two germline ends. DNA for the CDR3: TGTGCCAGCAGCTTAGACCGGGGGTATGGTGAGCAGTTCTTC. It translates to CASSLDRGYGEQFF.